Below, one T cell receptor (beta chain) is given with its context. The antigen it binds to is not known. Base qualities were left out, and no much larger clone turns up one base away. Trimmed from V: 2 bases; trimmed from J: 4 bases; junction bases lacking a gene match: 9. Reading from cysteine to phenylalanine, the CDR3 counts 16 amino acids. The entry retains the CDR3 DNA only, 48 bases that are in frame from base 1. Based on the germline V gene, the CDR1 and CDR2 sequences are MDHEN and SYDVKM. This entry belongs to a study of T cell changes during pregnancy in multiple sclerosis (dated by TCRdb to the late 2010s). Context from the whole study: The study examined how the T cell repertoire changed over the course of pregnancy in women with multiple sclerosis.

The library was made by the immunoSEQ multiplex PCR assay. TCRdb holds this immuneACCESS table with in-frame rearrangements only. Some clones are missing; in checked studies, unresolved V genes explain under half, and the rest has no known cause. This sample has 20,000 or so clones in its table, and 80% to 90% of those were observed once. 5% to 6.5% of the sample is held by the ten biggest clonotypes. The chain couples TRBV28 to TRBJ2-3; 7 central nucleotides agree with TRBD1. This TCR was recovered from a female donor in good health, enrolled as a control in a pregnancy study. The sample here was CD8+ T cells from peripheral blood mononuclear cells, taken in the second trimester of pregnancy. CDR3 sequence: CASSLMGQGVSDTQYF. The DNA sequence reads TGTGCCAGCAGTTTAATGGGGCAGGGGGTATCAGATACGCAGTATTTT.